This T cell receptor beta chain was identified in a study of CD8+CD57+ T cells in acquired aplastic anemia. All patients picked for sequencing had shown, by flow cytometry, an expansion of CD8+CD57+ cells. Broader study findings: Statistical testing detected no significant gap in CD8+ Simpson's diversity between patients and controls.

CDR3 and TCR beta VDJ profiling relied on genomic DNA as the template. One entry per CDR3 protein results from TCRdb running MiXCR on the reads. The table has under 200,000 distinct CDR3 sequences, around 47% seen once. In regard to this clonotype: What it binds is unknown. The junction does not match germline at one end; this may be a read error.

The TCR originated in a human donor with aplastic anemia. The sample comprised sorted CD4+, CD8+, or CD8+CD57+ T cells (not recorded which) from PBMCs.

The CDR3 nucleotides read TGTGCCAGCAGTTACTCGGGTCTGGGGCGGGACACTGAAGCTTTCTTT. Its translation is CASSYSGLGRDTEAFF. V gene TRBV10-2 combines with J gene TRBJ1-1, with a weak D call TRBD1 (5 bases). Germline V gene sequence: CDR1 WSHSY, CDR2 SAAADI. This CDR3 is built from 16 residues.